The sequence of this T cell receptor beta chain was determined in a study of high-grade serous ovarian cancer treatment subgroups. Study-wide background: Samples averaged around 14,000 reads and thousands of unique TCR beta rearrangements. The study's findings and limits: TCR clonal relatedness correlated positively with neoantigen level. Repertoire analysis covered CDR3 alone, not CDR1 or CDR2. Same-patient tumor repertoires overlapped at about 0.095 to 0.85; different patients barely overlapped.

Tumor tissue was taken before any definitive surgery or chemotherapy was given. A note on this clone: Its target is not known.

Only in-frame clones appear in the TCRdb table, and some are missing; sequencing was by immunoSEQ multiplex PCR. The sample carries fewer than 7,000 clones, 55% to 75% recorded once. V was clipped by 5 bases and J by 5 bases, with 13 bases between them. The CDR3 is 14 amino acids. Germline V gene lookup returns CDR1 LNHDA and CDR2 SQIVND (reference sequence). The chain recombines TRBV19 with TRBJ1-5; D is perhaps TRBD1 (6 bases). Sequenced material: tumor tissue. The sequence came from a human donor with high-grade serous ovarian cancer. The CDR3 coding sequence is TGTGCCAGTAGTTGGGACACCTCTTATCAGCCCCAGCATTTT. Translating it yields CASSWDTSYQPQHF.